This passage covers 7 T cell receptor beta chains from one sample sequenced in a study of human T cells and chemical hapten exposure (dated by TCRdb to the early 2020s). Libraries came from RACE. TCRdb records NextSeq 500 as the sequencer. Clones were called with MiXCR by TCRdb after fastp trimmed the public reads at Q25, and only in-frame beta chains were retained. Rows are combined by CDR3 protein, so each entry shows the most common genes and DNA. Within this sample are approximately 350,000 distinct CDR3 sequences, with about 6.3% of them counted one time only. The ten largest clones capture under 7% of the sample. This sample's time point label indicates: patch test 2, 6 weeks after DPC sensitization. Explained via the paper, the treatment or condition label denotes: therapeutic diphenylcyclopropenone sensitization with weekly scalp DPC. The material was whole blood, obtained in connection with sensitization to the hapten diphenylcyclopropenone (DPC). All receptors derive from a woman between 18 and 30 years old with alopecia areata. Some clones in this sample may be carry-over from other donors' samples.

Written as DNA, the CDR3 is TGTGCCAGCAGCTTAAGTGGACAGGTTGGGCAGTTCTTC. It is translated as CASSLSGQVGQFF. The V and J genes are TRBV7-9 and TRBJ2-1; TRBD1 agrees at 7 bases. The germline gives CDR1 SEHNR, CDR2 FQNEAQ (reference sequence). This CDR3 has 13 residues. V was pared by 2 bases and J by 12 bases, with 7 bases of the junction left unmatched.

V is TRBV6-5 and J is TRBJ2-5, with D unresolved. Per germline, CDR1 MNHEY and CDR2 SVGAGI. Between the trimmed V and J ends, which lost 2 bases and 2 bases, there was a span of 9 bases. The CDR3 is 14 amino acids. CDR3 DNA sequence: TGTGCCAGCAGTTACCTAAGGGAACAAGAGACCCAGTACTTC. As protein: CASSYLREQETQYF.

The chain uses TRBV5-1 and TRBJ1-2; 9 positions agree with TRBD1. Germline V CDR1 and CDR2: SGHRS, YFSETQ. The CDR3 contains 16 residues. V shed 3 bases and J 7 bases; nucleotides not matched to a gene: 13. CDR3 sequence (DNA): TGCGCCAGCAGCTCAACGGCCGGGACAGGGCTTAGTGGCTACACCTTC. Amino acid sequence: CASSSTAGTGLSGYTF.

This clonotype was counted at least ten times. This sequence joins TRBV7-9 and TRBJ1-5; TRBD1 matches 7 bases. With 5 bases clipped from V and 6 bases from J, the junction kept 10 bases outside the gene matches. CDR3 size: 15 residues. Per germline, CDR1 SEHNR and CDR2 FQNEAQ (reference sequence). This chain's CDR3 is CASSRDSSEAQPQHF. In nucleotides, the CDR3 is TGTGCCAGCAGCCGGGACAGCTCAGAGGCTCAGCCCCAGCATTTT.

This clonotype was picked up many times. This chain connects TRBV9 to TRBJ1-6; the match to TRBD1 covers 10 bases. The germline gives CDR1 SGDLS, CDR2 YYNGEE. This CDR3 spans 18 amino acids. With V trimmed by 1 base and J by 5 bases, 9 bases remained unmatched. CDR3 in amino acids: CASSVSSGDRGNNSPLHF. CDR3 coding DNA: TGTGCCAGCAGCGTATCGAGTGGGGACAGGGGAAATAATTCACCCCTCCACTTT.

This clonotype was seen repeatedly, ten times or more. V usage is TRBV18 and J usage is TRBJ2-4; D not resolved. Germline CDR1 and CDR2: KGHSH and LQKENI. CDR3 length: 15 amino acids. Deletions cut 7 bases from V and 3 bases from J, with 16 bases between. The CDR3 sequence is CASFSDRANKNIQYF. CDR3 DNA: TGTGCCAGCTTCTCGGACCGGGCCAACAAAAACATTCAGTACTTC.

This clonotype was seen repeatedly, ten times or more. The CDR3 loop is CASSDGGGAFF. Here the CDR3 DNA reads TGCGCCAGCAGTGACGGCGGCGGGGCTTTCTTT. J is TRBJ1-1 and V is TRBV10-2; D is unresolved. In germline, CDR1 is WSHSY, CDR2 SAAADI. The germline V and J ends were trimmed by 3 bases and 11 bases, with 10 bases remaining between them. The CDR3 has 11 residues.